This T cell receptor beta chain stems from a study of cytomegalovirus exposure and HLA in healthy donors. Whole-study findings and limits: TCR beta chain V- and J-gene trimming was linked, in a later analysis, to a missense variant in DCLRE1C.

Germline-derived CDR1 and CDR2 are SNHLY and FYNNEI. This CDR3 has 14 amino acids. Trimming removed 8 bases at V and 2 bases at J, with 12 bases between. Vbeta (60) and Jbeta (13) primers were used in the PCR. Using immunoSEQ multiplex PCR, the repertoire was profiled, and TCRdb retains in-frame clones only, with some absent. The data contain about 120,000 clones, 70% to 80% of them seen just once; the ten biggest clones take up approximately 2%. As for this clone: Antigen unknown.

The sample was PBMCs. The sequence was obtained from a human donor in good health. This sequence joins TRBV2 and TRBJ2-2, with D possibly matching TRBD1 (6 bases). The DNA of the CDR3 is TGTGCCAGCGGTCTTGGGGGCAACACCGGGGAGCTGTTTTTT. Its translation is CASGLGGNTGELFF.